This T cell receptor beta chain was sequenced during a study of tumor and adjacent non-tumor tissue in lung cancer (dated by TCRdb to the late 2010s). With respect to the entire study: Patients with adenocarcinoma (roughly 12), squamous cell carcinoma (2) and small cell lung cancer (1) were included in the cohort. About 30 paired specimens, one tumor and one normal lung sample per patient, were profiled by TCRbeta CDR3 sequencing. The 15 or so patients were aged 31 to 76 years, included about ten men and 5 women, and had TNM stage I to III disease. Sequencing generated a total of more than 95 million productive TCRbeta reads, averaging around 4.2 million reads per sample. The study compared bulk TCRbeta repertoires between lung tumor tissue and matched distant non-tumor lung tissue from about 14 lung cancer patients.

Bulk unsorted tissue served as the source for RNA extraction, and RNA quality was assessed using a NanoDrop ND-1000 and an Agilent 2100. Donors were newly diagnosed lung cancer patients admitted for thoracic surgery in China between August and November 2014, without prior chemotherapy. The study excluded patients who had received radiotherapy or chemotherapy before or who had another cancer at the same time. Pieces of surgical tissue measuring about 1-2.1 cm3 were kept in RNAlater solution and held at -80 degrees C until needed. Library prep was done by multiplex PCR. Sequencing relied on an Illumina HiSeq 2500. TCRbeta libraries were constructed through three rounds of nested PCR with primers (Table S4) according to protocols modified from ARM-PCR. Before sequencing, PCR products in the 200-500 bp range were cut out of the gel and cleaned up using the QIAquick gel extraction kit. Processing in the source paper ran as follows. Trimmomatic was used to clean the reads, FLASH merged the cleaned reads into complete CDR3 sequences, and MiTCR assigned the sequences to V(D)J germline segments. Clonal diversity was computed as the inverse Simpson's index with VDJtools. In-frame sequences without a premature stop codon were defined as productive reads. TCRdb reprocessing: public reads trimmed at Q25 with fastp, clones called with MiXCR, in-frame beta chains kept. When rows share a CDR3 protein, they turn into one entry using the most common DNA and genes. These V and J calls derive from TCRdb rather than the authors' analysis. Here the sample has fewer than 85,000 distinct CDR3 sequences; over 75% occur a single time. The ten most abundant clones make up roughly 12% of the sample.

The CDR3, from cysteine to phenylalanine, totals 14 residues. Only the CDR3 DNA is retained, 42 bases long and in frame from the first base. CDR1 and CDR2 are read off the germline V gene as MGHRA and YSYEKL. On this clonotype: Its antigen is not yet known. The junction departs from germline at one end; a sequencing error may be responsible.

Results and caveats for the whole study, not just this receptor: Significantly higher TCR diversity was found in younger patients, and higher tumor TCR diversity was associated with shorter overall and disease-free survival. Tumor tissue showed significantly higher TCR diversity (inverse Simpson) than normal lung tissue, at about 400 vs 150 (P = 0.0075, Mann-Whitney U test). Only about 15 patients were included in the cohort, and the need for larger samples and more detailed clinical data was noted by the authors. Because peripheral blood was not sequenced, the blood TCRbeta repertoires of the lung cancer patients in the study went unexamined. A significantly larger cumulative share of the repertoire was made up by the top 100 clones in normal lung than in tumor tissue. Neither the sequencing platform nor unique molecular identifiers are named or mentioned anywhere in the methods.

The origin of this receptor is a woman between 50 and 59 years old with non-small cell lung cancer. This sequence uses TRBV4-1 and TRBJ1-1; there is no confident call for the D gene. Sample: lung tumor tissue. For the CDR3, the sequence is CASSQARYDTETFF. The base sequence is TGCGCCAGCAGCCAAGCACGGTACGACACTGAAACTTTCTTT.